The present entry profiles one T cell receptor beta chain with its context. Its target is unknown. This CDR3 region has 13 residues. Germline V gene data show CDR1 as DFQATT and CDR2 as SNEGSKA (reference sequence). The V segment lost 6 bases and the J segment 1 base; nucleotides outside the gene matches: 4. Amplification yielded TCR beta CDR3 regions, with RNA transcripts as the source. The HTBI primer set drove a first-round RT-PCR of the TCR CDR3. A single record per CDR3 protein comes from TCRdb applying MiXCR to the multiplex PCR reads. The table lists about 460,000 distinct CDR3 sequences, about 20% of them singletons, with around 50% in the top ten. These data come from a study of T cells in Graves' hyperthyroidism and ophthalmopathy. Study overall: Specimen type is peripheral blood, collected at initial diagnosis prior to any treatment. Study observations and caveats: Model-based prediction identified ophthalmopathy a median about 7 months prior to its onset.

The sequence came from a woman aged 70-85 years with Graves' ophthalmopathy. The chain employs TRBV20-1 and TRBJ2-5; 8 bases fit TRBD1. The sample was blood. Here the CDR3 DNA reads TGCAGTGCCCCCGGACAGGGCCAAGAGACCCAGTACTTC. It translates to CSAPGQGQETQYF.